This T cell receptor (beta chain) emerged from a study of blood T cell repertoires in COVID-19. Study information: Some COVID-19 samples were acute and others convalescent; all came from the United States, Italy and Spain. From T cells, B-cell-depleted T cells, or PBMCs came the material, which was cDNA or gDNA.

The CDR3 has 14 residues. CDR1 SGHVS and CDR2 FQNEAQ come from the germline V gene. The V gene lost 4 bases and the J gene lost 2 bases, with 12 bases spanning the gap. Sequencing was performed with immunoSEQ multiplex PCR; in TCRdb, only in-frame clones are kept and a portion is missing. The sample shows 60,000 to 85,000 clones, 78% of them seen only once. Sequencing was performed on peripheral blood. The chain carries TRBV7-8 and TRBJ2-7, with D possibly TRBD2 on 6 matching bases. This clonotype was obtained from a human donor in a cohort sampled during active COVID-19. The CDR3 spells CASSSRDSAYEQYF. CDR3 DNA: TGTGCCAGCAGCTCGCGGGACTCCGCCTACGAGCAGTACTTC.